This T cell receptor (beta chain) appears in the sequencing data of a study of cytomegalovirus exposure and HLA in healthy donors. With 60 Vbeta and 13 Jbeta primers, the PCR was carried out. Clones were sequenced by immunoSEQ multiplex PCR, and TCRdb holds only the in-frame ones, with some missing. The data hold around 140,000 clones, with around 87% observed a single time. To note about this clone: Its antigen is undetermined.

Study outcomes and limitations: A later analysis showed that HLA-associated TCR beta chains had undergone more clonal expansion than equally common others.

The sequencing sample was made of PBMCs. The TCR comes from a woman aged 25 to 39 in good health and CMV-seronegative.

The CDR3 sequence is CASSFALAGLSNQPQHF. DNA for the CDR3: TGTGCCAGCAGTTTTGCCCTGGCAGGACTTAGCAATCAGCCCCAGCATTTT. The chain carries TRBV28 and TRBJ1-5; D uncertain. Per germline, CDR1 MDHEN and CDR2 SYDVKM. The CDR3 is 17 residues long. V was pared by 3 bases and J by 0 bases, with 15 bases between. Together with reference TRBV28 and TRBJ1-5, the CDR3 gives the full variable domain: DVKVTQSSRYLVKRTGEKVFLECVQDMDHENMFWYRQDPGLGLRLIYFSYDVKMKEKGDIPEGYSVSREKKERFSLILESASTNQTSMYLCASSFALAGLSNQPQHFGDGTRLSIL.